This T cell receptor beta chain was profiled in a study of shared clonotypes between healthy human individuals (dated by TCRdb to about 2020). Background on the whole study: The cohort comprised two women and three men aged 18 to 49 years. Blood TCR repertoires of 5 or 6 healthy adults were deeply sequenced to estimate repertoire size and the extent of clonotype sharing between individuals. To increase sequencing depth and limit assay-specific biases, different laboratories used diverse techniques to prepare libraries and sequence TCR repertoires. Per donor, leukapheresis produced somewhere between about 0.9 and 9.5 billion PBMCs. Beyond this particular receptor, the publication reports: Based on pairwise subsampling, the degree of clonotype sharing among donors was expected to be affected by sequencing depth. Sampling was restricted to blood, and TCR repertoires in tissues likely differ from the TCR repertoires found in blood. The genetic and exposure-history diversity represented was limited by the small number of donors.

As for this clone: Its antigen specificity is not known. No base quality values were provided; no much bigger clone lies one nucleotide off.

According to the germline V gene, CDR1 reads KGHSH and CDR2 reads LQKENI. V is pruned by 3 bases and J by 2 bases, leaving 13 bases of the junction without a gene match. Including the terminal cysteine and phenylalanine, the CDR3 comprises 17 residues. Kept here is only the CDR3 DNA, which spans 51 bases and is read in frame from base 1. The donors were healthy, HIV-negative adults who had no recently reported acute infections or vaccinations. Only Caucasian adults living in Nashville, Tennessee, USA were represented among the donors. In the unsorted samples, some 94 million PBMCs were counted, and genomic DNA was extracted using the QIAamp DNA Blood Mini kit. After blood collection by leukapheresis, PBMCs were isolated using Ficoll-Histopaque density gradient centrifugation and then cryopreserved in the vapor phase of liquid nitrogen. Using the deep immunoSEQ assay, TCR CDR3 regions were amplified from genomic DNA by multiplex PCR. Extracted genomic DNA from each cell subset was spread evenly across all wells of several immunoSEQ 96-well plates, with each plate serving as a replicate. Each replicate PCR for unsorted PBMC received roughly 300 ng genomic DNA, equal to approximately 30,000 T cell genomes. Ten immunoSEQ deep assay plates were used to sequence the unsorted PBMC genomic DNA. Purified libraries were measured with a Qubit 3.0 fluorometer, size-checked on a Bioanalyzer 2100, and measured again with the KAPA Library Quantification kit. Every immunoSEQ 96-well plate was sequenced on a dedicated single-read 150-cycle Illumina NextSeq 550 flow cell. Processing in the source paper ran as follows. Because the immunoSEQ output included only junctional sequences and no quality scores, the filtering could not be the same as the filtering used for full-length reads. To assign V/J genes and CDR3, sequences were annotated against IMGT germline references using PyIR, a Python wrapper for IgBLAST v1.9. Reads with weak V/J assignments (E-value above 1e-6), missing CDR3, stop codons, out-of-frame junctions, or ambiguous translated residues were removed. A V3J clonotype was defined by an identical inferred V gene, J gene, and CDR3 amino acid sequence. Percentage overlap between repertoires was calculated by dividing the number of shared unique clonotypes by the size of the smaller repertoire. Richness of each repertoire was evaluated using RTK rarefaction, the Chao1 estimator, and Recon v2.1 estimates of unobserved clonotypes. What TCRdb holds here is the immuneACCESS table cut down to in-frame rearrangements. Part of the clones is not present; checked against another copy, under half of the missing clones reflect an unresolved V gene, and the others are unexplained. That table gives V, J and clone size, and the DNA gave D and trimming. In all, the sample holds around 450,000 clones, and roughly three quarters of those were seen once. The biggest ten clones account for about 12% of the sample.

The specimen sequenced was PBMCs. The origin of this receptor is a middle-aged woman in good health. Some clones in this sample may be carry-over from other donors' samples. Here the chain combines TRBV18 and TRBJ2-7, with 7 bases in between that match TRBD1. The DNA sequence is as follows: TGTGCCAGCTCACCGCTCGGACAGGCGAGCGCAGCCTACGAGCAGTACTTC. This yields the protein CASSPLGQASAAYEQYF.